This T cell receptor (beta chain) was found in a study of CXCR3-negative and CXCR3-positive naive CD8 T cells. Study-wide findings and caveats: The TRB CDR3s that CXCR3-positive naive cells carried were more hydrophobic than those of CXCR3-negative naive cells.

The CDR3 totals 16 residues. Looked up from germline, CDR1 is SGHTA and CDR2 is FQGTGA. About this clonotype: What it binds is unknown.

The authors prepared UMI-labeled TRB cDNA libraries by 5' RACE. TCRdb re-called the 5' RACE reads, yielding one record per CDR3 amino acid sequence without DNA. The sample has fewer than 140,000 distinct CDR3 sequences, and its top ten clones hold more than 0.3%. The sequence came from a human donor in good health. Some clones in this sample may be carry-over from other donors' samples. The sample was naive CXCR3+ CD8+ T cells from blood. Subset described: CD45RO-CCR7+CD27+CD95- naive CD8+ T cells expressing CXCR3 (TNR3+). The rearrangement uses TRBV7-3 and TRBJ1-2. CDR3 region: CASSPGAVEGRYGYTF.